What follows is one TCR beta chain and its context. What it binds is not known. Per sample, at least 5.5 micrograms of total RNA were extracted. This sample was taken from a study of blood T cells in healthy people across ages. The study, taken as a whole, reports: Compared with aged donors, long-lived donors showed fewer expanded clones, suggesting selection.

There are 13 residues in the CDR3. The germline V gene encodes CDR1 KGHSH and CDR2 LQKENI. Trimming stripped 0 bases from V and 8 bases from J, with 10 bases between. Through a sample-barcoded 5' primer and a J-beta primer mix, a second PCR was run for roughly 6 to 12 cycles. TCRdb recomputed calls from the 5' RACE reads with MiXCR, one row per CDR3 protein. The sample includes hundreds of thousands of distinct CDR3 sequences, approximately 25% of them seen just once. The same sample was also studied in work on T cells of mothers and their children. That report notes: A slight, non-significant increase in overlap was found for related mother-child pairs relative to unrelated pairs. Detection yielded no persistent microchimeric T cell clones.

The sequence derives from a boy aged 10-17 years in good health. The material sequenced was blood. This rearrangement joins TRBV18 to TRBJ1-2; D is unclear. CDR3 residues: CASSPPGQEGYTF. Written as DNA, the CDR3 is TGTGCCAGCTCACCACCAGGGCAGGAGGGCTACACCTTC. The full variable domain, completed using reference TRBV18 and TRBJ1-2, is NAGVMQNPRHLVRRRGQEARLRCSPMKGHSHVYWYRQLPEEGLKFMVYLQKENIIDESGMPKERFSAEFPKEGPSILRIQQVVRGDSAAYFCASSPPGQEGYTFGSGTRLTVV.